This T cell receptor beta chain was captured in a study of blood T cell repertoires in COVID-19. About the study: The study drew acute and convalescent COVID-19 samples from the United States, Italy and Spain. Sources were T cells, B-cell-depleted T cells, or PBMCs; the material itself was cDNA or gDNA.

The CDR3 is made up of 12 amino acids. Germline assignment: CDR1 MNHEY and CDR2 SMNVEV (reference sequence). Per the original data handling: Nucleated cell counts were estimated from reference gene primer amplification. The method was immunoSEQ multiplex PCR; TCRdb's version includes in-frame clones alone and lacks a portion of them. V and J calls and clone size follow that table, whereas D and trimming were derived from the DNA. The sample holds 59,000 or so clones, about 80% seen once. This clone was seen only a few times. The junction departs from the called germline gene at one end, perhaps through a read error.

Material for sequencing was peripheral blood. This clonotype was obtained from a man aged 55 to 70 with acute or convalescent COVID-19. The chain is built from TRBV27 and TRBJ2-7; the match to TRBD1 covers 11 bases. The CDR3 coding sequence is TGTGCCAGCAGTCCCGGACAGGGGGCACCATGCTTC. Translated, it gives CASSPGQGAPCF.